This T cell receptor (beta chain) was identified during a study of vaccination and CD4 T cells after COVID-19. Overall study: The BNT162b2 or mRNA-1273 vaccine was given to participants in two doses.

The Oncomine TCR Beta short-read assay was applied to DNA of cultured CD4+ T cells. One entry per CDR3 protein, called by TCRdb with MiXCR from the PCR reads. The table lists 20,000 to 25,000 distinct CDR3 sequences, 40% to 60% of them singletons. This CDR3 spans 16 amino acids. V was trimmed by 3 bases and J by 5 bases, leaving 22 bases between them. Germline V gene data show CDR1 as GTSNPN and CDR2 as SVGIG (reference sequence). This sample's treatment: roughly ten-day PBMC culture with coronavirus spike peptide pools or control peptides (ViraFEST assay). With respect to this clonotype: Its cognate antigen is unknown.

The sample consisted of CD4+ T cells from blood, cultured in vitro. The origin of this receptor is a human donor who had recovered from COVID-19. The chain has TRBV30 and TRBJ1-1, with D possibly being TRBD1 (5 bases). CDR3 amino acids: CAWRYKGPRNPTEAFF. The CDR3, as DNA: TGTGCCTGGAGGTACAAGGGGCCCCGGAACCCGACTGAAGCTTTCTTT.